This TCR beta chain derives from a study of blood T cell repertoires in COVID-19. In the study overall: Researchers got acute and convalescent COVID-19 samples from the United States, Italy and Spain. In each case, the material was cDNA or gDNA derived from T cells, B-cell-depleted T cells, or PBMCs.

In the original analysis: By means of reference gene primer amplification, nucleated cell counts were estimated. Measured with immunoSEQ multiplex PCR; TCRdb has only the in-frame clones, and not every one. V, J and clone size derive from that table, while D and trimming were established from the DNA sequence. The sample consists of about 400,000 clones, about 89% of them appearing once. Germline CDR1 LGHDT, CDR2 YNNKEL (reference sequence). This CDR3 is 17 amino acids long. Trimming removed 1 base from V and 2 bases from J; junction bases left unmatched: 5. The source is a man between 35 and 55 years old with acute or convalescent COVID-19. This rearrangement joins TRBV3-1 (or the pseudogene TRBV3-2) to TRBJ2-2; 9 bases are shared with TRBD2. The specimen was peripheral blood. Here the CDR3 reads CASSQGLAGTNTGELFF. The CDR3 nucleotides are TGTGCCAGCAGCCAAGGGCTAGCGGGGACAAACACCGGGGAGCTGTTTTTT.